This is a list of T cell receptor beta chains from one sample in a study of blood T cell repertoires in COVID-19. The protocol was immunoSEQ multiplex PCR, while the TCRdb copy is restricted to in-frame clones and leaves out a portion. This sample has fewer than 200,000 clones, with about 80% found just once. The specimen was peripheral blood. The receptors were gathered from a man aged 65 to 79 with active or convalescent COVID-19. CDR3s include the opening cysteine and the closing phenylalanine or tryptophan. A D gene is named only where the DNA matches it firmly. Size tells how often a clone was seen (once, few, many) or the class of an expanded clone, and some rows leave it out.

TRBV27	TRBJ2-2	-	TRBD2	TGTGCCAGCAGGGCGTCGTGGGGACTAGCGGGAAGGGGGGTCGGGGAGCTGTTTTTT	CASRASWGLAGRGVGELFF
TRBV11-3	TRBJ2-3	-	-	TGTGCCAGCAGCTTAGGGGGCCAACCTCGCACAGATACGCAGTATTTT	CASSLGGQPRTDTQYF
TRBV4-3	TRBJ2-2	-	-	TGCGCCAGCAGCAAGATGGACACTAACACCGGGGAGCTGTTTTTT	CASSKMDTNTGELFF
TRBV28	TRBJ1-1	-	-	TGTGCCAGCACCCTAGGGAACACTGAAGCTTTCTTT	CASTLGNTEAFF
TRBV12-5	TRBJ1-4	-	-	TGTGCTAGTGGTTTGGTACTGGCCCTGGGGCGATATGAAAAACTGTTTTTT	CASGLVLALGRYEKLFF
TRBV6-5	TRBJ1-2	-	TRBD1	TGTGCCACCAGGACAGGGATATCTAATAACTATGGCTACACCTTC	CATRTGISNNYGYTF
TRBV14	TRBJ2-3	once	TRBD1	TGTGCCAGCAGCCACCTCCAGGGGGCGGCTAGCGAGAGCACAGATACGCAGTATTTT	CASSHLQGAASESTDTQYF
TRBV19	TRBJ1-4	-	TRBD1	TGTGCCAGTACCAGGGACAGAAGGGCTAATGAAAAACTGTTTTTT	CASTRDRRANEKLFF
TRBV7-2	TRBJ1-6	-	-	TGTGCCAGCAGCTTCTCCAGGGGTCGTAATTCACCCCTCCACTTT	CASSFSRGRNSPLHF
TRBV5-4	TRBJ2-7	once	-	TGTGCCAGCAGCTTGGGGGCAGGGGGGTCCTACGAGCAGTACTTC	CASSLGAGGSYEQYF
TRBV7-6	TRBJ2-3	-	TRBD2	TGTGCCAGCAGTGGTAGCGGGAGGGCCCCAGATACGCAGTATTTT	CASSGSGRAPDTQYF
TRBV2	TRBJ2-5	-	-	TGTGCCAGCAGTGAATCACCGGGAACCCAAGAGACCCAGTACTTC	CASSESPGTQETQYF
TRBV10-1	TRBJ2-3	once	-	TGCGCCAGCAGTGGGCAGGGATCGGAGCCGACAGATACGCAGTATTTT	CASSGQGSEPTDTQYF
TRBV11-1	TRBJ2-1	-	-	TGTGCCAGCAGCCTCAGTAATGCTGAGCAGTTCTTC	CASSLSNAEQFF
TRBV7-9	TRBJ2-3	-	TRBD1	TGTGCCAGCAGCCCCAGGTCGGGACAGGGCGAAGATACGCAGTATTTT	CASSPRSGQGEDTQYF
TRBV28	TRBJ1-4	once	-	TGTGCCAGCAGCCCTCCGGGACTTACTAATGAAAAACTGTTTTTT	CASSPPGLTNEKLFF
TRBV7-9	TRBJ1-1	few	-	TGTGCCAGCAGCTACATGAACACTGAAGCTTTCTTT	CASSYMNTEAFF
TRBV11-2	TRBJ2-1	-	TRBD2	TGTGCCAGCAGCTTCTGGCGGGAGGGCCTTAGTCAGTACAATGAGCAGTTCTTC	CASSFWREGLSQYNEQFF
TRBV4-1	TRBJ1-5	-	-	TGCGCCAGCAGCCATCCTTTGAGCAATCAGCCCCAGCATTTT	CASSHPLSNQPQHF
TRBV6-5	TRBJ1-2	-	-	TGTGCCAGCAGGACGGGCGGGGGGGGCAACTATGGCTACACCTTC	CASRTGGGGNYGYTF
TRBV6-1	TRBJ1-5	-	-	TGTGCCAGCAGTGATGCCCTATACAGGGCTTCTCAGCCCCAGCATTTT	CASSDALYRASQPQHF
TRBV5-4	TRBJ2-5	-	TRBD2	TGTGCCAGCAGCTTGCGCGGGGGTAGCCAAGAGACCCAGTACTTC	CASSLRGGSQETQYF
TRBV5-4	TRBJ1-6	-	TRBD1	TGTGCCAGCACCACAGGGGGATTCGGGTCCCGTAATTCACCCCTCCACTTT	CASTTGGFGSRNSPLHF
TRBV30	TRBJ1-2	once	-	TGTGCCTGGAGTGCCACAGGATTTAACTATGGCTACACCTTC	CAWSATGFNYGYTF
TRBV6-5	TRBJ1-1	-	TRBD1	TGTGCCAGCAGTAAGGACAGGGGGAACACTGAAGCTTTCTTT	CASSKDRGNTEAFF
TRBV9	TRBJ2-1	-	-	TGTGCCAGCAGCGTAGGTAGCTACAATGAGCAGTTCTTC	CASSVGSYNEQFF
TRBV18	TRBJ1-1	-	-	TGTGCCAGCTCACCGTTGGGGGGGTTGGGGACTGAAGCTTTCTTT	CASSPLGGLGTEAFF
TRBV15	TRBJ1-1	-	-	TGTGCCACCAGCAGAAAGAGGGAGAACACTGAAGCTTTCTTT	CATSRKRENTEAFF
TRBV27	TRBJ2-1	-	TRBD1	TGTGCCAGCAGTCCCGCCCGACAGGGGTTCTACAATGAGCAGTTCTTC	CASSPARQGFYNEQFF
TRBV19	TRBJ2-1	-	-	TGTGCCAGTAGTAGAGCCGACACCCCCTACAATGAGCAGTTCTTC	CASSRADTPYNEQFF
TRBV7-8	TRBJ1-5	-	-	TGTGCCAGCAGCAAGTCGACAGTTAGCAATCAGCCCCAGCATTTT	CASSKSTVSNQPQHF
TRBV19	TRBJ1-1	-	-	TGTGCCAGTAGACGATACTCAACTGGGAACACTGAAGCTTTCTTT	CASRRYSTGNTEAFF